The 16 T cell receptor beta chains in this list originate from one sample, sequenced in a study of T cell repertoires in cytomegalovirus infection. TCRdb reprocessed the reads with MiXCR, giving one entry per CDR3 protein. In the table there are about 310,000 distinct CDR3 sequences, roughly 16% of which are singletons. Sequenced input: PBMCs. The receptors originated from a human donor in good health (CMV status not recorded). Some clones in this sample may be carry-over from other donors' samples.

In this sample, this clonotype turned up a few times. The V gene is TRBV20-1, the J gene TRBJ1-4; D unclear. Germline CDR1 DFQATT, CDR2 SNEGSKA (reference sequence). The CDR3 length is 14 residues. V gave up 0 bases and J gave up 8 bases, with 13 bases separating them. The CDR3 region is CSARDPRTEEKLFF. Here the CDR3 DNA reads TGCAGTGCTAGAGATCCCCGGACCGAAGAAAAACTGTTTTTT.

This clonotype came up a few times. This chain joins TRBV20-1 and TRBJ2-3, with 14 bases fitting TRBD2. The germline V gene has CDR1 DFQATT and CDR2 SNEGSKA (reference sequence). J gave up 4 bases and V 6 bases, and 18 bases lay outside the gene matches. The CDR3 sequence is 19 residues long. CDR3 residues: CSAHGLAGGRDHGADTQYF. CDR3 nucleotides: TGCAGTGCCCACGGACTAGCGGGGGGCCGAGATCACGGCGCAGATACGCAGTATTTT.

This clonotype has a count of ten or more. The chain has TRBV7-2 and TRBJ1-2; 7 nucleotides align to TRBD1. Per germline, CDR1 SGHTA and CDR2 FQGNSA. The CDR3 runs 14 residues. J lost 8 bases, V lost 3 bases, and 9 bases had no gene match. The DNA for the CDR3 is TGTGCCAGCAGCTTGAGAGACAGGGTTCGGGGCTACACCTTC. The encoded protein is CASSLRDRVRGYTF.

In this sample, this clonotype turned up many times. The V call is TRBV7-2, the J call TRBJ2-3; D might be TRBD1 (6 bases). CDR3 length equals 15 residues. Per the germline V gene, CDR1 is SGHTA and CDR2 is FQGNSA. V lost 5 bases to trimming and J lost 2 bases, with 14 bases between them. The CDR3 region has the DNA TGTGCCAGCAGCCCTCAGACAGGATACACAGATACGCAGTATTTT. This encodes CASSPQTGYTDTQYF.

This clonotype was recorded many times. The CDR3 is CASSEWGGSTQYF. CDR3 nucleotides: TGTGCCAGCAGTGAATGGGGAGGGAGTACGCAGTATTTT. The chain carries TRBV6-1 and TRBJ2-3; 7 bases align to TRBD2. Per the germline V gene, CDR1 is MNHNS and CDR2 is SASEGT. The CDR3 sequence is 13 residues long. The V segment lost 2 bases and the J segment 8 bases; nucleotides outside the gene matches: 4.

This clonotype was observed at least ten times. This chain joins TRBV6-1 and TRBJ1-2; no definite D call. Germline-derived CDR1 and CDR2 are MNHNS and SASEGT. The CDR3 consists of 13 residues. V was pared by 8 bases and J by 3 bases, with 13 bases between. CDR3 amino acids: CASWAAGDYGYTF. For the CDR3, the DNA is TGTGCCAGCTGGGCCGCGGGAGACTATGGCTACACCTTC.

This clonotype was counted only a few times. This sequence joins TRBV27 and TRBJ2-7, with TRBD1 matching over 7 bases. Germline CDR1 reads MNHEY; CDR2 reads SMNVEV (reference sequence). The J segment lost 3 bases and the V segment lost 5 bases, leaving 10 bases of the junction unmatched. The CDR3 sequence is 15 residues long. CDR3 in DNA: TGTGCCAGCAGTCCCAGGACAGGAGAAGGCTACGAGCAGTACTTC. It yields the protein CASSPRTGEGYEQYF.

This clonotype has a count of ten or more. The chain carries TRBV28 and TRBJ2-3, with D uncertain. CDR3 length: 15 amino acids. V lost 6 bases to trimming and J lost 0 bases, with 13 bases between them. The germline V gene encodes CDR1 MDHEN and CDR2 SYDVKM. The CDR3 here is CASSPPGPSTDTQYF. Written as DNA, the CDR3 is TGTGCCAGCAGCCCTCCGGGCCCTAGCACAGATACGCAGTATTTT.

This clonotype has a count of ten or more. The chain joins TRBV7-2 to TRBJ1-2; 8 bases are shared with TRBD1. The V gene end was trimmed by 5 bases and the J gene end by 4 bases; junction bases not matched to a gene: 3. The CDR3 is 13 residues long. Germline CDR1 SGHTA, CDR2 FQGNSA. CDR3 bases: TGTGCCAGCAGCCTGACAGGGGCCTATGGCTACACCTTC. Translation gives CASSLTGAYGYTF.

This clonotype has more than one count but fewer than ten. Written as DNA, the CDR3 is TGTGCCAGCAGCCCGATGACAGGGTCTAGGGGCTACACCTTC. Its translation is CASSPMTGSRGYTF. This chain connects TRBV7-2 to TRBJ1-2, with 7 positions matching TRBD1. This CDR3 is built from 14 residues. The germline V gene encodes CDR1 SGHTA and CDR2 FQGNSA. With 5 bases clipped from V and 8 bases from J, the junction kept 11 bases outside the gene matches. The full variable domain, with the rest looked up from reference TRBV7-2 and TRBJ1-2, is GAGVSQSPSNKVTEKGKDVELRCDPISGHTALYWYRQSLGQGLEFLIYFQGNSAPDKSGLPSDRFSAERTGGSVSTLTIQRTQQEDSAVYLCASSPMTGSRGYTFGSGTRLTVV.

The CDR3 DNA reads TGTGCCAGCAGACGGAGCGGGGGGGCTAACAATGAGCAGTTCTTC. Protein: CASRRSGGANNEQFF. The chain joins TRBV6-2 or TRBV6-3 to TRBJ2-1; TRBD2 matches at 10 bases. This CDR3 has 15 amino acids. CDR1 and CDR2 (germline): MNHEY, SVGEGT. Trimming took 6 bases from V and 5 from J; bases not matched to a gene: 7.

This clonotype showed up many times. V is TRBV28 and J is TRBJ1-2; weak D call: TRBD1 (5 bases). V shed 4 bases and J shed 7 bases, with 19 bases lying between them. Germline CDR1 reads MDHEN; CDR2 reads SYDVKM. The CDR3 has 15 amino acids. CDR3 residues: CASSSAAGAVRGYTF. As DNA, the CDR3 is TGTGCCAGCAGTTCCGCGGCCGGGGCGGTTCGTGGCTACACCTTC.

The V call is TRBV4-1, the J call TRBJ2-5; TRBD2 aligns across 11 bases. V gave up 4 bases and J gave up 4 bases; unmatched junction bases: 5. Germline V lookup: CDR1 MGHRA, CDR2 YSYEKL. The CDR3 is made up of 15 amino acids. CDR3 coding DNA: TGCGCCAGCAGCCTTGGACTAGCGGGTTCAGAGACCCAGTACTTC. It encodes CASSLGLAGSETQYF.

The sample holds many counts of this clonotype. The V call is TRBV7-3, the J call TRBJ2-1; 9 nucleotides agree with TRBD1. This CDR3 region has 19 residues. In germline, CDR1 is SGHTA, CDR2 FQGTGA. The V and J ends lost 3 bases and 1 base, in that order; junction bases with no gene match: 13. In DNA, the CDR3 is TGTGCCAGCAGCTTCCTAAACCCTTCCGGGACAGGGTCCTACAATGAGCAGTTCTTC. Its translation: CASSFLNPSGTGSYNEQFF.

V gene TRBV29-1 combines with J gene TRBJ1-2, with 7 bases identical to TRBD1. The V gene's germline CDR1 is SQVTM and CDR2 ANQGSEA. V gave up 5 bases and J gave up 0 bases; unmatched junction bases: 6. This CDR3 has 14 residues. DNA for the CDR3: TGCAGCGTTCAGGGACAGACAGCTAACTATGGCTACACCTTC. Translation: CSVQGQTANYGYTF. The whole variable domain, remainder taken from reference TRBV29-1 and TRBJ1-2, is SAVISQKPSRDICQRGTSLTIQCQVDSQVTMMFWYRQQPGQSLTLIATANQGSEATYESGFVIDKFPISRPNLTFSTLTVSNMSPEDSSIYLCSVQGQTANYGYTFGSGTRLTVV.

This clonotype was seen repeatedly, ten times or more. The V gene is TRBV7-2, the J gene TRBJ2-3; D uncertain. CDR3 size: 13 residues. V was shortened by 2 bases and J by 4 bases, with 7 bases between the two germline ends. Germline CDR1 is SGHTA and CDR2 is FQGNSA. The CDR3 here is CASSLSEADTQYF. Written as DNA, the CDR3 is TGTGCCAGCAGCTTATCAGAGGCAGATACGCAGTATTTT. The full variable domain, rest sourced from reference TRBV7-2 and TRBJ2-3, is GAGVSQSPSNKVTEKGKDVELRCDPISGHTALYWYRQSLGQGLEFLIYFQGNSAPDKSGLPSDRFSAERTGGSVSTLTIQRTQQEDSAVYLCASSLSEADTQYFGPGTRLTVL.